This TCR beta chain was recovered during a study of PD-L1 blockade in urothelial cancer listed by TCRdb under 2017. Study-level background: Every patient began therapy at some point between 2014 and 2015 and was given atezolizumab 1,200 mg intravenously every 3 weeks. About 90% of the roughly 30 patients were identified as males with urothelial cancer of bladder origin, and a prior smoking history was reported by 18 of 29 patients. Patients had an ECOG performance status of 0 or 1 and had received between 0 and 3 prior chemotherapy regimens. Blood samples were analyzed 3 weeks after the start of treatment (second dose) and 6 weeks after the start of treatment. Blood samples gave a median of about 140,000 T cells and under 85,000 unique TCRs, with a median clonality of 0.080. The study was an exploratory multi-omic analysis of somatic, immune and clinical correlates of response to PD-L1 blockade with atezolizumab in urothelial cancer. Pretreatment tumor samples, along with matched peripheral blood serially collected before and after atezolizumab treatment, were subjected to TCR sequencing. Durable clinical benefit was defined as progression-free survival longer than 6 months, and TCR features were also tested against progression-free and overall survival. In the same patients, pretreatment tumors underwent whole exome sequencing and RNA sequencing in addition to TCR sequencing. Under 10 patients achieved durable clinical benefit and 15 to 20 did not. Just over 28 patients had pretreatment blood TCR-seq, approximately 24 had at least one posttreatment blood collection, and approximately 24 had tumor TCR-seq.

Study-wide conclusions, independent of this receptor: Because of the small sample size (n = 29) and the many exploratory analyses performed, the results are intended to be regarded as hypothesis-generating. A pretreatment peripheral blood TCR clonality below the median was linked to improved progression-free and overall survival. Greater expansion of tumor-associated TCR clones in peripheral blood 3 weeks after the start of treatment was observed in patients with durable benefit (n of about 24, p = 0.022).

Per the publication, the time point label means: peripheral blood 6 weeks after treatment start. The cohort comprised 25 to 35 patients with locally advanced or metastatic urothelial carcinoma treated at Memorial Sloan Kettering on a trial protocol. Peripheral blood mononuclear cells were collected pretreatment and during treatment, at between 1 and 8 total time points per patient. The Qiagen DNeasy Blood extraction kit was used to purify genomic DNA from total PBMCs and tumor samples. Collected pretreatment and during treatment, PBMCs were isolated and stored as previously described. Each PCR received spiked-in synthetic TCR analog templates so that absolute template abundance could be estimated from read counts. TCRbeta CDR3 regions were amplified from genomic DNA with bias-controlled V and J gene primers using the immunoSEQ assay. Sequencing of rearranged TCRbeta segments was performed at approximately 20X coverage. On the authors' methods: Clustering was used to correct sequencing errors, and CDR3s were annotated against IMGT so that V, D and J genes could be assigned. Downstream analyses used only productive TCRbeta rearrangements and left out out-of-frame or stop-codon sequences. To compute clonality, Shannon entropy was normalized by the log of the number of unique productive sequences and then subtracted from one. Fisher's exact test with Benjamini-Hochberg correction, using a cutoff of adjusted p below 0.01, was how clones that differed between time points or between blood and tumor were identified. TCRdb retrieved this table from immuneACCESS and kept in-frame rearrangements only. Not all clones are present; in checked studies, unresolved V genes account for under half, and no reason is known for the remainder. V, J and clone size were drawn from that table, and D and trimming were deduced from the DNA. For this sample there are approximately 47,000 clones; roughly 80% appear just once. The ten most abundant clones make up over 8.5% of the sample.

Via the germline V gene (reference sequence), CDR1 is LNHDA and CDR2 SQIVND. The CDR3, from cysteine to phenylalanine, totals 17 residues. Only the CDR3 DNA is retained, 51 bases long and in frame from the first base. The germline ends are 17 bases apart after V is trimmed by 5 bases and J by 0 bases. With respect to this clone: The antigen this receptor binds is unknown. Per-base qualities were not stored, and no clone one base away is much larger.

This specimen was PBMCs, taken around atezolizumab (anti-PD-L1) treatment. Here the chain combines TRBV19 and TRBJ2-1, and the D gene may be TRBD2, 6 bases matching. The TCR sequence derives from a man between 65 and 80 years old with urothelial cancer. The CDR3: CASSQDLGLSSYNEQFF. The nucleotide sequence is TGTGCCAGTAGTCAGGACTTGGGACTGAGCTCCTACAATGAGCAGTTCTTC.